A single sample gave rise to the 20 T cell receptor beta chains below, sequenced in a study of OX40 agonist ivuxolimab in advanced cancers. Measured with immunoSEQ multiplex PCR; TCRdb has only the in-frame clones, and not every one. The sample has 70,000 to 90,000 clones, around 87% seen once. Sequencing used CD4+ or CD8+ T cells sorted from blood, obtained in a trial of the OX40 agonist ivuxolimab. Receptors were obtained from an adult with an advanced solid tumor such as melanoma, head and neck, liver or kidney cancer.

The chain combines TRBV27 with TRBJ2-7, with TRBD1 matching over 8 bases. J gave up 4 bases and V 3 bases, and 8 bases lay outside the gene matches. Germline CDR1 reads MNHEY; CDR2 reads SMNVEV (reference sequence). The CDR3 contains 15 residues. The CDR3 sequence is CASSFGQGRGYEQYF. The CDR3, as DNA: TGTGCCAGCAGTTTCGGACAGGGTAGGGGATACGAGCAGTACTTC.

The chain carries TRBV28 and TRBJ1-2; 7 bases agree with TRBD1. This CDR3 has 14 amino acids. Trimming cost V 6 bases and J 2 bases; bases outside gene matches: 6. Germline lookup yields CDR1 MDHEN and CDR2 SYDVKM. The CDR3 DNA follows: TGTGCCAGCAGCCTCACAGGGGTAAACTATGGCTACACCTTC. It yields the protein CASSLTGVNYGYTF.

This clone was picked up one time. The chain joins TRBV7-3 to TRBJ2-2; 10 nucleotides align to TRBD2. With 0 bases clipped from V and 0 bases from J, the junction kept 4 bases outside the gene matches. Germline V CDR1 and CDR2: SGHTA, FQGTGA. The CDR3 contains 18 residues. This CDR3 reads CASSLTIAGGSNTGELFF. DNA for the CDR3: TGTGCCAGCAGCTTAACCATAGCGGGGGGTTCGAACACCGGGGAGCTGTTTTTT.

This clone was counted a single time. The V and J genes are TRBV14 and TRBJ2-1; D is unresolved. This CDR3 comprises 11 residues. V was pared by 2 bases and J by 12 bases, with 8 bases between. Germline CDR1 SGHDN, CDR2 FVKESK. The CDR3 loop is CASSQSYVQFF. CDR3 in DNA: TGTGCCAGCAGCCAATCATATGTGCAGTTCTTC.

In this sample, this clone turned up a few times. The chain carries TRBV19 and TRBJ1-2, with D maybe TRBD1 (5 bases). The CDR3 runs 12 residues. Germline V gives CDR1 LNHDA, CDR2 SQIVND (reference sequence). Trimming removed 3 bases at V and 7 bases at J, with 9 bases between. CDR3 loop: CASSIDRRGYTF. In nucleotides, the CDR3 is TGTGCCAGTAGTATCGACAGACGTGGCTACACCTTC.

This chain joins TRBV30 and TRBJ2-7; D tentatively reads TRBD1 or TRBD2 (5 bases each). The CDR3 has 15 residues. From germline, CDR1 is GTSNPN and CDR2 SVGIG (reference sequence). Trimming left V 0 bases short and J 2 bases short, with 14 bases between. The CDR3 spells CAWSVIWDHTYEQYF. The CDR3 nucleotides are TGTGCCTGGAGTGTAATTTGGGACCACACCTACGAGCAGTACTTC.

The rearrangement joins TRBV5-1 to TRBJ1-1, with D perhaps TRBD1 (6 bases). The CDR3 contains 14 residues. Germline values: CDR1 SGHRS, CDR2 YFSETQ. The ends were cut back, 4 bases at V and 0 bases at J, with 10 bases in the middle. Here the CDR3 DNA reads TGCGCCAGCAGCCGGACAGCAATGAACACTGAAGCTTTCTTT. Its protein product is CASSRTAMNTEAFF.

This chain joins TRBV5-6 and TRBJ1-1; D unresolved. Germline CDR1 is SGHDT and CDR2 is YYEEEE. This CDR3 has 14 amino acids. With 6 bases removed from V and 3 bases from J, the gap between germline ends came to 15 bases. This CDR3 is CASTLGRMHTEAFF. The CDR3 DNA sequence: TGTGCCAGCACCCTCGGAAGGATGCACACTGAAGCTTTCTTT.

The J gene is TRBJ2-1, the V gene TRBV18, with D hard to call. With 9 bases removed from V and 2 bases from J, the gap between germline ends came to 11 bases. Germline CDR1 reads KGHSH; CDR2 reads LQKENI. This CDR3 region has 13 residues. CDR3 loop: CASRASPYNEQFF. In DNA form, the CDR3 reads TGTGCCAGTCGGGCTAGTCCCTACAATGAGCAGTTCTTC.

V and J are TRBV5-5 and TRBJ1-1; a possible D gene is TRBD1 (6 bases). V was clipped by 3 bases and J by 1 base, with 10 bases between them. Germline CDR1 SGHKS, CDR2 YYEKEE (reference sequence). The CDR3 covers 14 residues. This chain's CDR3 is CASSWDTWNTEAFF. The CDR3 bases are TGTGCCAGCAGCTGGGACACATGGAACACTGAAGCTTTCTTT.

The V and J genes are TRBV5-4 and TRBJ2-2, with D perhaps TRBD1 (7 bases). This CDR3 has 18 amino acids. V dropped 4 bases and J dropped 6 bases, with 25 bases sitting between them. Germline lookup yields CDR1 SGHNT and CDR2 YYREEE (reference sequence). CDR3 region: CASSARGDRRTLSGELFF. The DNA of the CDR3 is TGTGCCAGCAGCGCCCGCGGGGACAGAAGGACCTTATCCGGGGAGCTGTTTTTT.

This sequence joins TRBV19 and TRBJ2-1; D possibly matches TRBD1 or TRBD2 (5 bases each). The CDR3 is 15 residues long. Germline-derived CDR1 and CDR2 are LNHDA and SQIVND (reference sequence). The germline V and J ends were trimmed by 10 bases and 9 bases, with 25 bases remaining between them. The CDR3 DNA sequence: TGTGCCACCAAGGGGAGAACCAGGGCCAATAGTGAGCAGTTCTTC. Translating it yields CATKGRTRANSEQFF.

The V and J genes are TRBV6-5 and TRBJ1-5; weak D call: TRBD1 (6 bases). Germline CDR1 is MNHEY and CDR2 is SVGAGI. This CDR3 region has 14 residues. Between the trimmed V and J ends, which lost 6 bases and 6 bases, there was a span of 15 bases. The CDR3 DNA reads TGTGCCAGCAGCTATACAGGGTTCTTTCAGCCCCAGCATTTT. Translating gives CASSYTGFFQPQHF.

The V gene is TRBV19, the J gene TRBJ2-7, with 8 bases aligning to TRBD1. The V segment lost 6 bases and the J segment 0 bases; nucleotides outside the gene matches: 4. CDR3 length: 14 residues. Germline V CDR1 and CDR2: LNHDA, SQIVND (reference sequence). CDR3 sequence: CASRTGTGSYEQYF. CDR3 nucleotide sequence: TGTGCCAGTAGAACCGGGACAGGCTCCTACGAGCAGTACTTC.

V usage is TRBV18 and J usage is TRBJ2-2; unclear D gene. CDR1 and CDR2 (germline): KGHSH, LQKENI. Trimming took off 0 bases at V and 3 bases at J, with 5 bases between the two ends. The CDR3 totals 14 residues. CDR3 in DNA: TGTGCCAGCTCACCACCGCTGGACACCGGGGAGCTGTTTTTT. Translated, it gives CASSPPLDTGELFF. Full variable domain (remainder filled in from reference TRBV18 and TRBJ2-2): NAGVMQNPRHLVRRRGQEARLRCSPMKGHSHVYWYRQLPEEGLKFMVYLQKENIIDESGMPKERFSAEFPKEGPSILRIQQVVRGDSAAYFCASSPPLDTGELFFGEGSRLTVL.

The CDR3 protein is CASRGQGRGTGELFF. The CDR3, as DNA: TGTGCCAGCAGGGGCCAGGGCCGAGGAACCGGGGAGCTGTTTTTT. This sequence joins TRBV25-1 and TRBJ2-2, with D tentatively TRBD1 (5 bases). This CDR3 is 15 amino acids long. CDR1 is MGHDK, CDR2 SYGVNS, per germline. V was pared by 6 bases and J by 5 bases, with 16 bases between.

The chain combines TRBV2 with TRBJ1-5; 7 bases are shared with TRBD1. The CDR3 covers 14 residues. Germline CDR1 is SNHLY and CDR2 is FYNNEI. Trimming at V came to 4 bases and at J to 2 bases, leaving 2 bases not matched to a gene. Here the CDR3 DNA reads TGTGCCAGCAGTGGCACAGGGGGCAATCAGCCCCAGCATTTT. The encoded protein is CASSGTGGNQPQHF.

In this sample, this clone turned up a few times. The gene calls are TRBV2 and TRBJ1-6; D remains unclear. CDR1 and CDR2 from the germline V gene are SNHLY and FYNNEI. The CDR3 has 14 residues. V was pared by 5 bases and J by 7 bases, with 12 bases between. The CDR3 is CASSRDLQNSPLHF. CDR3 sequence (DNA): TGTGCCAGCAGTCGGGATCTTCAAAATTCACCCCTCCACTTT.

The CDR3 DNA follows: TGTGCCAGCACGGACTTCACGGTAGGGGAAAAACTGTTTTTT. Its translation: CASTDFTVGEKLFF. J is TRBJ1-4 and V is TRBV5-5; D remains ambiguous. Trimming removed 6 bases at V and 8 bases at J, with 17 bases between. The CDR3 is 14 amino acids. The germline V gene encodes CDR1 SGHKS and CDR2 YYEKEE (reference sequence).

V and J are TRBV7-9 and TRBJ1-5; no clear D gene. Trimming removed 3 bases at V and 4 bases at J, with 7 bases between. This CDR3 has 13 residues. The germline gives CDR1 SEHNR, CDR2 FQNEAQ (reference sequence). The CDR3 sequence: CASSFSANQPQHF. The CDR3 nucleotides are TGTGCCAGCAGCTTCTCAGCAAATCAGCCCCAGCATTTT.